The 20 T cell receptor beta chains listed next were all sequenced from one sample in a study of T cell responses to AZD1222 COVID-19 vaccine. The data were produced by immunoSEQ multiplex PCR, yet TCRdb's version contains in-frame clones alone and is incomplete. The sample contains 99,000 or so clones, about nine tenths of which appear only once. Here the sequenced sample was peripheral blood, taken 28 days after the second dose of the MenACWY control vaccine. The receptor source for this set is an adult who received the MenACWY meningococcal vaccine as a control.

The V call is TRBV30, the J call TRBJ1-2, with a possible D match to TRBD1 (6 bases). The germline CDR1 and CDR2 sequences are GTSNPN and SVGIG (reference sequence). The CDR3 consists of 14 residues. Trimming stripped 0 bases from V and 2 bases from J, with 10 bases between. The CDR3, as DNA: TGTGCCTGGAGTGTTCACAGGGCCAACTATGGCTACACCTTC. This gives the protein CAWSVHRANYGYTF.

The chain joins TRBV28 to TRBJ1-2, with 9 bases matching TRBD1. Germline CDR1 MDHEN, CDR2 SYDVKM. This CDR3 contains 15 residues. Germline trimming cut 5 bases from V and 5 bases from J; bases unmatched to any gene: 9. The CDR3 coding sequence is TGTGCCAGCAGTACCAACAGGGGGCTTACGTATGGCTACACCTTC. This codes for CASSTNRGLTYGYTF.

This chain uses TRBV11-3 with TRBJ2-5; the D gene is possibly TRBD2 (6 bases). The CDR3 consists of 15 residues. Germline V lookup: CDR1 SGHNT, CDR2 YENEEA. Trimming shortened V by 4 bases and J by 3 bases, and 15 bases separated the two germline ends. The CDR3 sequence is CASSSYPGLKETQYF. DNA of the CDR3: TGTGCCAGCAGCTCATACCCGGGACTCAAAGAGACCCAGTACTTC.

The sample holds one count of this clone. The J gene is TRBJ2-3, the V gene TRBV7-3; TRBD2 matches 13 bases. Germline values: CDR1 SGHTA, CDR2 FQGTGA. This CDR3 is built from 16 residues. V shed 1 base, J shed 12 bases, and the junction held 10 bases outside the gene matches. The CDR3 DNA sequence: TGTGCCAGCAGCTTAATTCCGGGGACTAGCGGGGCTGGACAGTATTTT. Translating it yields CASSLIPGTSGAGQYF.

V and J are TRBV19 and TRBJ2-6, with TRBD1 as a possible D gene (6 bases). Trimming stripped 9 bases from V and 0 bases from J, with 18 bases between. Germline V lookup: CDR1 LNHDA, CDR2 SQIVND (reference sequence). The CDR3 length is 17 residues. The CDR3 here is CASSLDRHGSGANVLTF. Here the CDR3 DNA reads TGTGCCAGCTCCTTAGACAGGCACGGCTCTGGGGCCAACGTCCTGACTTTC. The complete variable domain, with remaining parts taken from reference TRBV19 and TRBJ2-6, reads DGGITQSPKYLFRKEGQNVTLSCEQNLNHDAMYWYRQDPGQGLRLIYYSQIVNDFQKGDIAEGYSVSREKKESFPLTVTSAQKNPTAFYLCASSLDRHGSGANVLTFGAGSRLTVL.

The chain carries TRBV30 and TRBJ1-2; weak D call: TRBD1 (5 bases). This CDR3 has 15 residues. V lost 4 bases, J lost 0 bases, and 15 bases lay in between. CDR1 GTSNPN and CDR2 SVGIG come from the germline V gene (reference sequence). The CDR3 coding sequence is TGTGCCTGGATTTTCCGGGGCCGCTCTAACTATGGCTACACCTTC. Amino acids: CAWIFRGRSNYGYTF.

The rearrangement joins TRBV27 to TRBJ2-7; no reliable D call. This CDR3 comprises 13 residues. Germline CDR1 and CDR2: MNHEY and SMNVEV (reference sequence). V lost 6 bases and J lost 11, with 20 bases in between. CDR3 coding DNA: TGTGCCAGCAGCTCCCCCCGTGCGTACAAAGAGTACTTC. It is translated as CASSSPRAYKEYF.

The chain links TRBV19 to TRBJ2-7; possibly TRBD1 or TRBD2 for D (5 bases each). The CDR3 totals 12 residues. V lost 3 bases, J lost 2 bases, and 5 bases lay in between. CDR1 and CDR2 from the germline V gene are LNHDA and SQIVND (reference sequence). CDR3 sequence (DNA): TGTGCCAGTAGTATGGGGGCCTACGAGCAGTACTTC. This gives the protein CASSMGAYEQYF.

This rearrangement joins TRBV30 to TRBJ2-7, with TRBD1 identical over 11 bases. The CDR3 is 15 residues long. Germline CDR1 reads GTSNPN; CDR2 reads SVGIG (reference sequence). The J segment lost 3 bases and the V segment lost 2 bases, leaving 6 bases of the junction unmatched. Written as DNA, the CDR3 is TGTGCCTGGAGTTCTGGGACAGGGGGGGTCTACGAGCAGTACTTC. Translating gives CAWSSGTGGVYEQYF.

Here the CDR3 reads CSVSHPQGTNYGYTF. In DNA, the CDR3 is TGCAGCGTCTCTCACCCCCAGGGTACTAACTATGGCTACACCTTC. V and J are TRBV29-1 and TRBJ1-2, with D tentatively TRBD1 (5 bases). The germline CDR1 and CDR2 sequences are SQVTM and ANQGSEA. CDR3 length: 15 amino acids. Trimming removed 6 bases from V and 0 bases from J, with 17 bases in between.

The chain recombines TRBV7-2 with TRBJ1-2; D gene ambiguous. The CDR3 loop spans 13 amino acids. V lost 1 base and J lost 3, with 6 bases in between. CDR1 is SGHTA, CDR2 FQGNSA, per germline. CDR3 nucleotide sequence: TGTGCCAGCAGCTTAGTCGATTACTATGGCTACACCTTC. Its protein is CASSLVDYYGYTF.

This clone was observed a handful of times. V gene TRBV5-1 combines with J gene TRBJ1-1; TRBD1 matches 8 bases. The V and J ends lost 2 bases and 1 base, in that order; junction bases with no gene match: 1. CDR3 length: 14 amino acids. Per germline, CDR1 SGHRS and CDR2 YFSETQ. CDR3 sequence (DNA): TGCGCCAGCAGCTTAACAGGGGGGAACACTGAAGCTTTCTTT. It yields the protein CASSLTGGNTEAFF. Variable domain in full (rest from reference TRBV5-1 and TRBJ1-1): KAGVTQTPRYLIKTRGQQVTLSCSPISGHRSVSWYQQTPGQGLQFLFEYFSETQRNKGNFPGRFSGRQFSNSRSEMNVSTLELGDSALYLCASSLTGGNTEAFFGQGTRLTVV.

The rearrangement joins TRBV28 to TRBJ2-7; D possibly corresponds to TRBD1 (5 bases). The V end lost 4 bases, the J end lost 7 bases, and 17 bases lay between the germline ends. This CDR3 contains 14 residues. Germline assignment: CDR1 MDHEN and CDR2 SYDVKM. The CDR3 coding sequence is TGTGCCAGCAGTTCTCCCGGGCAGCCAGGGGAGCAGTACTTC. This encodes CASSSPGQPGEQYF.

The chain links TRBV7-6 to TRBJ2-1, with D perhaps TRBD2 (7 bases). The CDR3 has 13 residues. CDR1 and CDR2 from the germline V gene are SGHVS and FNYEAQ. Between the trimmed V and J ends, which lost 5 bases and 8 bases, there was a span of 13 bases. CDR3 region: CASSVREGDEQFF. The CDR3 region has the DNA TGTGCCAGCAGCGTGAGGGAGGGGGATGAGCAGTTCTTC.

The chain uses TRBV6-5 and TRBJ1-2; TRBD1 matches 10 bases. The J segment lost 4 bases and the V segment lost 6 bases, leaving 5 bases of the junction unmatched. The V gene's germline CDR1 is MNHEY and CDR2 SVGAGI. The CDR3 extends over 14 amino acids. The CDR3 loop is CASRRGQGTYGYTF. The CDR3 DNA sequence: TGTGCCAGCAGGAGGGGACAGGGGACCTATGGCTACACCTTC.

This chain links TRBV24-1 with TRBJ1-2; D is possibly TRBD1 (6 bases). Per germline, CDR1 KGHDR and CDR2 SFDVKD. V dropped 5 bases and J dropped 6 bases, with 12 bases sitting between them. This CDR3 comprises 13 residues. CDR3 in amino acids: CATSGSGDDGYTF. The CDR3 bases are TGTGCCACCAGTGGATCAGGGGACGATGGCTACACCTTC.

The V and J genes are TRBV20-1 and TRBJ2-5; D not resolved. The V gene lost 6 bases and the J gene lost 4 bases, with 9 bases spanning the gap. The CDR3 spans 11 residues. Germline loops: CDR1 DFQATT, CDR2 SNEGSKA (reference sequence). CDR3 sequence: CSAHWGETQYF. The CDR3 DNA is TGCAGTGCCCACTGGGGAGAGACCCAGTACTTC.

The chain employs TRBV19 and TRBJ1-3; no reliable D call. V dropped 3 bases and J dropped 3 bases, with 9 bases sitting between them. Per germline, CDR1 LNHDA and CDR2 SQIVND (reference sequence). This CDR3 contains 14 residues. The CDR3 reads CASSIKTHGNTIYF. The CDR3 DNA reads as TGTGCCAGTAGTATTAAGACCCATGGAAACACCATATATTTT.

V usage is TRBV19 and J usage is TRBJ2-5, with D possibly matching TRBD2 (6 bases). The CDR3 runs to 15 residues. Germline V CDR1 and CDR2: LNHDA, SQIVND (reference sequence). V lost 3 bases to trimming and J lost 4 bases, with 15 bases between them. CDR3 bases: TGTGCCAGTAGTATCCAGAACCGCGGGGTAGAGACCCAGTACTTC. Encoded protein: CASSIQNRGVETQYF.

The V and J genes are TRBV5-1 and TRBJ1-5; weak D call: TRBD1 (5 bases). CDR3 length: 13 residues. CDR1 is SGHRS, CDR2 YFSETQ, per germline. V dropped 0 bases and J dropped 11 bases, with 12 bases sitting between them. CDR3 amino acids: CASSLGTGTAQHF. DNA for the CDR3: TGCGCCAGCAGCTTGGGAACGGGGACGGCCCAGCATTTT.